This TCR beta chain was observed in a study of OX40 agonist ivuxolimab in advanced cancers. Clones were sequenced by immunoSEQ multiplex PCR, and TCRdb holds only the in-frame ones, with some missing. This sample has some 66,000 clones, with over 80% found just once. This receptor was taken from an adult with an advanced solid tumor such as melanoma, head and neck, liver or kidney cancer. The sample was CD4+ or CD8+ T cells sorted from blood, taken in a trial of the OX40 agonist ivuxolimab.

Here the CDR3 DNA reads TGTGCCTGGAGTGTACGGACTAGCGCTCGAGCCAATGAGCAGTTCTTC. It codes for CAWSVRTSARANEQFF. V usage is TRBV30 and J usage is TRBJ2-1; 9 nucleotides line up with TRBD2. J lost 6 bases, V lost 0 bases, and 9 bases had no gene match. Germline CDR1 is GTSNPN and CDR2 is SVGIG (reference sequence). The CDR3 is 16 residues long.